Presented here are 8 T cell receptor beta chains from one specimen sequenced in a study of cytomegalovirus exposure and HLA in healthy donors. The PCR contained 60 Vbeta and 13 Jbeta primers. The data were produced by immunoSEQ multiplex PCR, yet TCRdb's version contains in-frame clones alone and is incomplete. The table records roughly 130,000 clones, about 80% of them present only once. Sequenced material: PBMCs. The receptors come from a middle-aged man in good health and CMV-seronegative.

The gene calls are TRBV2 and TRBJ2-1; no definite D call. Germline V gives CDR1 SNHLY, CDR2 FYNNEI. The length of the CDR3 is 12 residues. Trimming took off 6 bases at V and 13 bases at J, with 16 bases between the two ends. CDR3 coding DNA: TGTGCCAGCAGCAAAGGCGGAAAGGAACAGTTCTTC. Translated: CASSKGGKEQFF.

The CDR3 coding sequence is TGTGCCAGCAGTTTAACGCCCGACAGCAGATATGGCTACACCTTC. Translating it yields CASSLTPDSRYGYTF. The chain employs TRBV28 and TRBJ1-2; perhaps TRBD1 as D (5 bases). Looked up from germline, CDR1 is MDHEN and CDR2 is SYDVKM. The germline V and J ends were trimmed by 2 bases and 5 bases, with 15 bases remaining between them. The CDR3 totals 15 residues.

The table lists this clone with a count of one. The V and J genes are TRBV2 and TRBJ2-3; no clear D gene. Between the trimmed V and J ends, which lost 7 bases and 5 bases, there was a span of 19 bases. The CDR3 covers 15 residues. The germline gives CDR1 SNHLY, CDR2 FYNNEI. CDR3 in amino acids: CASIPRPESKDTQYF. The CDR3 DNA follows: TGTGCCAGCATCCCCCGGCCGGAGTCGAAAGATACGCAGTATTTT.

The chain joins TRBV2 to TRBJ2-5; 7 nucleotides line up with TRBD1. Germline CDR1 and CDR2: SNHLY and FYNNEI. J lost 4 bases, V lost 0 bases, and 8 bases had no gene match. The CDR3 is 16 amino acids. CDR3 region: CASSEARRQGVETQYF. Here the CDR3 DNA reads TGTGCCAGCAGTGAAGCGCGCCGACAGGGTGTAGAGACCCAGTACTTC.

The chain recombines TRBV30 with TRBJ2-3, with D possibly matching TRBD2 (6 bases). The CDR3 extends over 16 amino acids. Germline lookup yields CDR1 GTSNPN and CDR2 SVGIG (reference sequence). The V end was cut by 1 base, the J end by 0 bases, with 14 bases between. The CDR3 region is CAWSATRGKSTDTQYF. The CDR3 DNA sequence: TGTGCCTGGAGTGCCACCCGGGGGAAAAGCACAGATACGCAGTATTTT.

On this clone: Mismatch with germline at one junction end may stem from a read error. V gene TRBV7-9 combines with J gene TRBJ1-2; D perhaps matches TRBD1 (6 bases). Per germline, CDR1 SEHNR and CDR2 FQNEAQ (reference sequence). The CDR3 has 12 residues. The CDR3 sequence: CSSSPQGYGYTF. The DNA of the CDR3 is TGTTCCAGCAGCCCCCAGGGGTACGGCTACACCTTC.

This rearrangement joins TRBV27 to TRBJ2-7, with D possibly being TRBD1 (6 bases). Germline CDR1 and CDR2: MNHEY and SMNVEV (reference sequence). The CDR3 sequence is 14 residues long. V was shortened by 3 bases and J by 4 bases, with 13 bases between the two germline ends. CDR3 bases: TGTGCCAGCAGTTTGCTACAGGGAAAATACGAGCAGTACTTC. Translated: CASSLLQGKYEQYF.

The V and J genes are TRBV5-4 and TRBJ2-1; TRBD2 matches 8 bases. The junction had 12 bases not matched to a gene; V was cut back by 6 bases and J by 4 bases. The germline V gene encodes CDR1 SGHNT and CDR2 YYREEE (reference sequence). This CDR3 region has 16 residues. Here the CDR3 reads CASTPRERGRYNEQFF. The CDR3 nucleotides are TGTGCCAGCACCCCGAGGGAGCGGGGGCGTTACAATGAGCAGTTCTTC.